This is a list of T cell receptor beta chains from one sample in a study of technical replicates of blood from a handful of donors. Assay: immunoSEQ multiplex PCR; the TCRdb copy retains only in-frame clones and omits some. The table lists over 70,000 clones, approximately 96% of them singletons. Sequencing input: T cells isolated from PBMCs. The receptors shown here come from a human donor in good health. Each CDR3 is given with its conserved first and last residue.

cdr3_length,v_call,j_call,cdr3_aa
14,TRBV5-8,TRBJ2-1,CASSSGHLNNEQFF
16,TRBV28,TRBJ2-7,CASSYPTSGRFYEQYF
15,TRBV27,TRBJ2-7,CASRPLDSSHYEQYF
16,TRBV2,TRBJ2-7,CASSEALRDSLYEQYF
14,TRBV28,TRBJ2-3,CASRLADPTDTQYF
14,TRBV18,TRBJ1-1,CASSPAQGNTEAFF
17,TRBV13,TRBJ2-7,CASSLVAAGTGSGEQYF
15,TRBV12-5,TRBJ2-5,CASGFLRGTQETQYF
12,TRBV6-4,TRBJ1-4,CASPGPCGELFF
15,TRBV28,TRBJ2-1,CASSLRTGGLNEQFF
14,TRBV7-9,TRBJ2-5,CASSSLAGVETQYF
14,TRBV4-1,TRBJ2-7,CASSHSDIAYEQYF
12,TRBV5-8,TRBJ1-2,CASSRLTKGYTF
14,TRBV27,TRBJ1-1,CASKRTAKTPEAFF
15,TRBV6-5,TRBJ1-2,CASGFFGAANYGYTF
16,TRBV5-8,TRBJ2-7,CASSLVLGQGYYEQYF
15,TRBV4-2,TRBJ2-7,CASSRSGGAYYEQYF
14,TRBV6-6,TRBJ2-7,CASSYGTTAYEQYF
16,TRBV7-9,TRBJ1-3,CASSLEGRISGNTIYF
19,TRBV16,TRBJ2-7,CASSQLGQGGRGTTVEQYF
17,TRBV19,TRBJ1-5,CASSITGNQYSNQPQHF
15,TRBV4-2,TRBJ2-7,CASSQDPRSSYEQYF
14,TRBV5-1,TRBJ2-5,CASSLVPFGETQYF
19,TRBV5-6,TRBJ2-4,CASSQTGTALYLAKNIQYF
14,TRBV6-1,TRBJ2-7,CASRLGQGAYEQYF
14,TRBV9,TRBJ2-1,CASRPGTRGDEQFF
15,TRBV11-2,TRBJ2-1,CASSLGWTSDNEQFF
15,TRBV6-1,TRBJ2-3,CASSSGGAGTDTQYF
14,TRBV27,TRBJ2-7,CASSLGGSLSEQYF
16,TRBV11-2,TRBJ2-5,CASSSGNEGALETQYF
15,TRBV18,TRBJ1-4,CASSPSTGADEKLFF
14,TRBV28,TRBJ2-6,CASSRVWGANVLTF
16,TRBV5-8,TRBJ1-5,CASSYRDRGFSQPQHF
16,TRBV27,TRBJ1-5,CASTPLGQGEGQPQHF
15,TRBV27,TRBJ1-1,CASSSTERGNTEAFF
13,TRBV19,TRBJ2-7,CASSWTDSYEQYF
18,TRBV25-1,TRBJ2-2,CASSDPRTGGAGTGELFF
13,TRBV7-7,TRBJ2-5,CASSSTTWETQYF
15,TRBV5-1,TRBJ2-5,CASSLPGQGAETQYF